The subject of this entry is one TCR beta chain. The sample originates from a study of OX40 agonist ivuxolimab in advanced cancers. Here immunoSEQ multiplex PCR was the method, and the copy in TCRdb shows in-frame clones only, minus some. Of about 46,000 clones in the sample, around 90% were seen once. This clonotype was obtained from an adult with an advanced solid tumor such as melanoma, head and neck, liver or kidney cancer. The starting material was CD4+ or CD8+ T cells sorted from blood, obtained in a trial of the OX40 agonist ivuxolimab.

CDR3 sequence: CASSLGTSGNTIYF. The CDR3, as DNA: TGTGCCAGCAGTCTTGGGACCTCTGGAAACACCATATATTTT. V gene TRBV11-3 combines with J gene TRBJ1-3; D is perhaps TRBD1 (5 bases). The CDR3 has 14 amino acids. V gave up 6 bases and J gave up 0 bases, with 9 bases separating them. The V gene's germline CDR1 is SGHNT and CDR2 YENEEA. Variable domain in full (rest from reference TRBV11-3 and TRBJ1-3): EAGVVQSPRYKIIEKKQPVAFWCNPISGHNTLYWYLQNLGQGPELLIRYENEEAVDDSQLPKDRFSAERLKGVDSTLKIQPAELGDSAVYLCASSLGTSGNTIYFGEGSWLTVV.